This T cell receptor (beta chain) came from a study of T-cell reconstitution after alpha-beta-depleted transplantation in children. Preparation of the TCRbeta library was carried out with unique molecular identifiers. TCRdb used MiXCR to reprocess the PCR reads, holding one entry per CDR3 protein. Among some 600,000 distinct CDR3 sequences listed, approximately 12% were seen once. This clonotype showed up just a few times. The sample in question was PBMCs, mostly from graft donor cells, obtained 360 days after TCRalphabeta/CD19-depleted stem cell transplant. The TCR comes from a male patient aged 10 to 17 who had a stem cell transplant for acute myeloid leukemia, so the T cells may come from the graft donor.

The CDR3 is CASSPPLGQVYEQYF. As DNA, the CDR3 is TGCGCCAGCAGCCCCCCCCTAGGACAAGTCTACGAGCAGTACTTC. The chain combines TRBV5-1 with TRBJ2-7; TRBD1 is a possible D gene (5 bases). CDR1 SGHRS and CDR2 YFSETQ come from the germline V gene. Trimming removed 4 bases at V and 3 bases at J, with 17 bases between. This CDR3 comprises 15 residues.